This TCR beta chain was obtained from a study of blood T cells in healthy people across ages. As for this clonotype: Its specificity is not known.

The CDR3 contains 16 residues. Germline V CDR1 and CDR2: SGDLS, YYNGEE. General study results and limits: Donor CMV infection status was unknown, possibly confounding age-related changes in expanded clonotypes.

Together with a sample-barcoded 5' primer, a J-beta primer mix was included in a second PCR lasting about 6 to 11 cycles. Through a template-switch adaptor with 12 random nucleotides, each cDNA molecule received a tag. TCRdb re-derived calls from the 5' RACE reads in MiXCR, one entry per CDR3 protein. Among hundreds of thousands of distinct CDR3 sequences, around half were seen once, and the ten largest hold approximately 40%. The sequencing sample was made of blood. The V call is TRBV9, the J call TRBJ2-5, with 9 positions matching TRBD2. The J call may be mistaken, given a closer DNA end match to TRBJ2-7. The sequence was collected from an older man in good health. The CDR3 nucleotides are TGTGCCAGCAGCGTAGCTACGGCGGGAGGGCTACGCGAGCAGTACTTC. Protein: CASSVATAGGLREQYF.